This T cell receptor beta chain comes out of a study of Ad26.COV2.S vaccination and SARS-CoV-2 variants. General study findings and limits: Placebo recipients and vaccine recipients were similar in non-spike TCR breadth. A substantial breadth of spike-specific CD8+ and CD4+ T cell responses after vaccination has been reported.

As concerns this clone: Its antigen is currently unknown.

Germline-derived CDR1 and CDR2 are KGHSH and LQKENI. The CDR3 spans 14 residues. The V end lost 4 bases, the J end lost 3 bases, and 12 bases lay between the germline ends. The treatment: around 19 received Ad26.COV2.S at low or high dose, single or two shots; about 5 received placebo; per-sample allocation not given. Sampling occurred on day 63 after the first vaccine or placebo injection. A Boston adult aged 18-55 years was the donor. Wuhan-strain SARS-CoV-2 spike was expressed by the Ad26 vector that made up the vaccine. This table comes from immunoSEQ multiplex PCR, and its TCRdb copy is limited to in-frame clones, with some not included. This sample has approximately 340,000 clones, with around 83% found just once.

The TCR sequence derives from a person aged 18-60 years who received the Ad26.COV2.S COVID-19 vaccine or a placebo. Sequencing was performed on peripheral blood, taken in a trial of Ad26.COV2.S vaccine versus placebo. V and J are TRBV18 and TRBJ1-2; D might be TRBD1 (6 bases). The chain's CDR3 is CASSRAEGDYGYTF. The CDR3 DNA follows: TGTGCCAGCTCACGAGCGGAGGGGGACTATGGCTACACCTTC.